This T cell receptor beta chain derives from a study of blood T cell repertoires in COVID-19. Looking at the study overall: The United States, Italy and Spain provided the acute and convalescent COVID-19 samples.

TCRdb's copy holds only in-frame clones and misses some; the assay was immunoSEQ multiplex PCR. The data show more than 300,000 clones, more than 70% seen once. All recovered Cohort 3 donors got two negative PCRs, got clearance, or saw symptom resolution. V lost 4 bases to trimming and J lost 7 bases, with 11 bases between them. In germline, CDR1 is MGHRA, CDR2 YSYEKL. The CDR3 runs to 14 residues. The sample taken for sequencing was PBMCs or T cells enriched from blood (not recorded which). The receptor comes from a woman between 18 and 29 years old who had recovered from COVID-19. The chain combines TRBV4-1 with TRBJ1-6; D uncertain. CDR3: CASSPHGENSPLHF. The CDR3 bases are TGCGCCAGCAGCCCACACGGGGAGAATTCACCCCTCCACTTT.